Following are 29 T cell receptor beta chains from one sample sequenced in a study of blood T cells in healthy people across ages. Through a sample-barcoded 5' primer and a J-beta primer mix, a second PCR was run for roughly 6 to 11 cycles. TCRdb re-called the 5' RACE reads through MiXCR, storing one row per CDR3 protein. The sample has hundreds of thousands of distinct CDR3 sequences, around 49% seen once; the top ten hold roughly a third. The sequencing sample was made of blood. The receptor set was obtained from a woman aged 55 to 70 in good health.

The chain recombines TRBV15 with TRBJ1-2; unclear D gene. Trimming left V 0 bases short and J 2 bases short, with 1 base between. Germline CDR1 is LNHNV and CDR2 is YYDKDF (reference sequence). This CDR3 is 12 amino acids long. The CDR3 sequence is CATSRENYGYTF. DNA of the CDR3: TGTGCCACCAGCAGAGAAAACTATGGCTACACCTTC.

The V and J genes are TRBV29-1 and TRBJ2-5, with unresolved D. Germline V lookup: CDR1 SQVTM, CDR2 ANQGSEA. CDR3 length equals 13 residues. The V end lost 6 bases, the J end lost 1 base, and 12 bases lay between the germline ends. CDR3 DNA: TGCAGCGTAGTCCACGGCTTCCAAGAGACCCAGTACTTC. Amino acid sequence: CSVVHGFQETQYF.

A note on this clonotype: Since a much larger clone is just one base distant, this may be a read error. This chain joins TRBV5-8 and TRBJ1-2, with D tentatively TRBD1 (6 bases). Germline-derived CDR1 and CDR2 are SGHTS and YDEGEE. V was clipped by 0 bases and J by 4 bases, with 13 bases between them. This CDR3 is built from 15 residues. In DNA, the CDR3 is TGTGCCAGCAGCTTGGCGCAGGGGCGTGCCTATGGCTACACCTTC. This codes for CASSLAQGRAYGYTF. The full variable domain, completed using reference TRBV5-8 and TRBJ1-2, is EAGVTQSPTHLIKTRGQQATLRCSPISGHTSVYWYQQALGLGLQFLLWYDEGEERNRGNFPPRFSGRQFPNYSSELNVNALELEDSALYLCASSLAQGRAYGYTFGSGTRLTVV.

The rearrangement uses TRBV29-1 and TRBJ2-7, with 8 positions matching TRBD1. The CDR3 covers 14 residues. Germline loops: CDR1 SQVTM, CDR2 ANQGSEA. The trim removed 6 bases at V and 5 bases at J, leaving 12 bases unmatched. This CDR3 is CSVPSDRGNHEQYF. CDR3 nucleotides: TGCAGCGTCCCTTCCGACAGGGGCAACCACGAGCAGTACTTC.

About this clonotype itself: The junction does not match germline at one end; this may be a read error. The chain combines TRBV7-9 with TRBJ1-5, with no clear D. The CDR3 consists of 14 residues. Germline V gene sequence: CDR1 SEHNR, CDR2 FQNEAQ (reference sequence). The DNA for the CDR3 is TGTGCCAGTAGCTTCCAGGATAGCAATCAGCCCCAGCATTTT. Amino acid sequence: CASSFQDSNQPQHF.

The rearrangement links TRBV28 to TRBJ1-4, with D perhaps matching TRBD1 (6 bases). The V end lost 7 bases, the J end lost 8 bases, and 23 bases lay between the germline ends. From germline, CDR1 is MDHEN and CDR2 SYDVKM. This CDR3 comprises 16 residues. The CDR3 DNA follows: TGTGCCAGCACCACAAGGGAGGGGGGAGCTGTAGAAAAACTGTTTTTT. As protein: CASTTREGGAVEKLFF. Together with reference TRBV28 and TRBJ1-4, the CDR3 gives the full variable domain: DVKVTQSSRYLVKRTGEKVFLECVQDMDHENMFWYRQDPGLGLRLIYFSYDVKMKEKGDIPEGYSVSREKKERFSLILESASTNQTSMYLCASTTREGGAVEKLFFGSGTQLSVL.

This clonotype has only a few counts. This chain joins TRBV27 and TRBJ2-1; D gene ambiguous. From germline, CDR1 is MNHEY and CDR2 SMNVEV (reference sequence). V was trimmed by 5 bases and J by 7 bases, leaving 9 bases between them. This CDR3 has 12 residues. CDR3 residues: CASSTTQNEQFF. CDR3 in DNA: TGTGCCAGCAGTACGACTCAGAATGAGCAGTTCTTC.

The gene calls are TRBV28 and TRBJ2-1; D may correspond to TRBD1 or TRBD2 (5 bases each). The last part of the DNA fits TRBJ2-7 better; the J call may be wrong. Germline assignment: CDR1 MDHEN and CDR2 SYDVKM. The CDR3 consists of 11 residues. CDR3 DNA: TGTGCCAGCGGGACCCACAATGAGCAGTACTTC. Protein sequence: CASGTHNEQYF.

This clonotype occurred a few times. The chain couples TRBV13 to TRBJ2-3; 8 bases map to TRBD2. V shed 7 bases, J shed 3 bases, and the junction held 6 bases outside the gene matches. The CDR3 has 14 amino acids. Germline V gives CDR1 PRHDT, CDR2 FYEKMQ (reference sequence). The CDR3 region has the DNA TGTGCCAGCACCCTCGGGGGGGAGACAGATACGCAGTATTTT. As protein: CASTLGGETDTQYF.

This clonotype was seen only a few times. V is TRBV7-2 and J is TRBJ2-7; 9 nucleotides line up with TRBD2. J gave up 1 base and V 2 bases, and 6 bases lay outside the gene matches. Germline V gives CDR1 SGHTA, CDR2 FQGNSA. This CDR3 contains 16 residues. CDR3 residues: CASSLNAGGASYEQYF. Written as DNA, the CDR3 is TGTGCCAGCAGCTTAAATGCGGGAGGGGCGTCCTACGAGCAGTACTTC.

This clonotype has only a few counts. The CDR3 DNA reads as TGTGCCAGCAGTCCCGGGACTCCGGGCACAGATACGCAGTATTTT. The encoded protein is CASSPGTPGTDTQYF. V and J are TRBV12-3 or TRBV12-4 and TRBJ2-3, with TRBD2 as a possible D gene (6 bases). V was pared by 5 bases and J by 1 base, with 13 bases between. This CDR3 has 15 amino acids.

V gene TRBV18 combines with J gene TRBJ1-1, with 7 bases lining up with TRBD1. The junction had 4 bases not matched to a gene; V was cut back by 2 bases and J by 4 bases. This CDR3 spans 14 amino acids. The germline V gene encodes CDR1 KGHSH and CDR2 LQKENI. CDR3 nucleotide sequence: TGTGCCAGCTCACCAGGGCAGGGGGGCACTGAAGCTTTCTTT. Translating gives CASSPGQGGTEAFF.

The chain combines TRBV20-1 with TRBJ2-5, with 7 bases matching TRBD2. CDR1 and CDR2 (germline): DFQATT, SNEGSKA (reference sequence). J gave up 5 bases and V 2 bases, and 11 bases lay outside the gene matches. The CDR3 has 15 amino acids. CDR3 sequence: CSARFARGGSETQYF. The CDR3 region has the DNA TGCAGTGCTAGATTCGCCCGCGGGGGATCCGAGACCCAGTACTTC.

The rearrangement uses TRBV19 and TRBJ1-6; the D is unclear. The germline CDR1 and CDR2 sequences are LNHDA and SQIVND (reference sequence). The CDR3 length is 13 residues. The germline V and J ends were trimmed by 6 bases and 12 bases, with 15 bases remaining between them. The chain's CDR3 is CASRDLIDLPLHF. In DNA form, the CDR3 reads TGTGCCAGTAGAGATCTAATTGATTTACCCCTCCACTTT.

The J gene is TRBJ2-7, the V gene TRBV7-2; 11 bases agree with TRBD1. This CDR3 contains 13 residues. Losses at the gene ends were 5 bases for V and 9 bases for J; bases not matched to a gene: 6. Germline CDR1 SGHTA, CDR2 FQGNSA. The CDR3 sequence: CASSAPGQGVQYF. CDR3 sequence (DNA): TGTGCCAGCAGCGCGCCGGGACAGGGGGTGCAGTACTTC.

The chain has TRBV20-1 and TRBJ2-1, with D uncertain. Germline lookup yields CDR1 DFQATT and CDR2 SNEGSKA (reference sequence). The CDR3 length is 12 residues. Trimming shortened V by 6 bases and J by 8 bases, and 14 bases separated the two germline ends. The CDR3 reads CSAPRRAYEQFF. The CDR3 DNA follows: TGCAGTGCCCCAAGACGGGCCTATGAGCAGTTCTTC.

In its sample, this clonotype was seen a few times. The genes are TRBV20-1 and TRBJ2-7; 12 positions agree with TRBD2. The J segment lost 2 bases and the V segment lost 5 bases, leaving 10 bases of the junction unmatched. The CDR3 is made up of 16 amino acids. Germline V gene lookup returns CDR1 DFQATT and CDR2 SNEGSKA (reference sequence). The CDR3 loop is CSAPSLWTSGAYEQYF. As DNA, the CDR3 is TGCAGTGCTCCTTCCCTTTGGACTAGCGGGGCCTACGAGCAGTACTTC.

J is TRBJ2-5 and V is TRBV20-1, with a tentative D call TRBD1 (5 bases). Between the trimmed V and J ends, which lost 6 bases and 5 bases, there was a span of 16 bases. The CDR3 totals 13 residues. Germline lookup yields CDR1 DFQATT and CDR2 SNEGSKA (reference sequence). CDR3 DNA sequence: TGCAGTGCGGGGAAGGGGCAGGGTGAGACCCAGTACTTC. It encodes CSAGKGQGETQYF.

The rearrangement uses TRBV18 and TRBJ2-5; the D gene is possibly TRBD2 (5 bases). CDR1 is KGHSH, CDR2 LQKENI, per germline. The germline V and J ends were trimmed by 2 bases and 11 bases, with 24 bases remaining between them. The CDR3 covers 16 residues. For the CDR3, the DNA is TGTGCCAGCTCACCAAGTCAGAGCGGAGCGTCCTCTGAGCAGTACTTC. Protein product: CASSPSQSGASSEQYF.

Many counts were recorded for this clonotype. The chain recombines TRBV12-3 or TRBV12-4 with TRBJ1-1; D uncertain. V was shortened by 4 bases and J by 0 bases, with 9 bases between the two germline ends. The CDR3 consists of 14 residues. CDR3 nucleotides: TGTGCCAGCAGTTCCTCTGATATGAACACTGAAGCTTTCTTT. This sequence encodes CASSSSDMNTEAFF.

This clonotype was seen a handful of times. This sequence joins TRBV2 and TRBJ2-5; 7 bases match TRBD1. Trimming removed 1 base from V and 3 bases from J; junction bases left unmatched: 2. The CDR3 consists of 14 residues. The germline V gene has CDR1 SNHLY and CDR2 FYNNEI. CDR3 sequence (DNA): TGTGCCAGCAGTGAAGTAACAGGGGAAGAGACCCAGTACTTC. Translation gives CASSEVTGEETQYF.

The chain combines TRBV2 with TRBJ1-6; no definite D call. Trimming removed 4 bases from V and 5 bases from J, with 9 bases in between. The germline V gene encodes CDR1 SNHLY and CDR2 FYNNEI. The CDR3 loop spans 14 amino acids. CDR3 bases: TGTGCCAGCAGTGGTCTGAAGGATAATTCACCCCTCCACTTT. Encoded protein: CASSGLKDNSPLHF.

The V call is TRBV7-2, the J call TRBJ2-6, with D perhaps matching TRBD1 (6 bases). CDR3 length: 15 residues. The V gene's germline CDR1 is SGHTA and CDR2 FQGNSA. The V and J ends lost 4 bases and 2 bases respectively, with 9 bases between them. The CDR3 loop is CASSSRTAGANVLTF. Here the CDR3 DNA reads TGTGCCAGCAGCTCCCGGACAGCTGGGGCCAACGTCCTGACTTTC.

This clonotype was observed a single time. The J gene is TRBJ2-4, the V gene TRBV20-1; D is ambiguous. The J call may be in error: the DNA end matches TRBJ2-7 better. Looked up from germline, CDR1 is DFQATT and CDR2 is SNEGSKA (reference sequence). The CDR3 is 14 residues long. CDR3 DNA: TGCAGCGCCCTACGCGTTCTAGGGACCTACGAGCAGTACTTC. Translation: CSALRVLGTYEQYF.

J is TRBJ2-5 and V is TRBV4-3; D not certain. The CDR3 consists of 13 residues. Germline V gene lookup returns CDR1 LGHNA and CDR2 YSLEER. Trimming took 4 bases from V and 11 from J, leaving 17 bases between them. CDR3 protein: CASSLWSYNEQYF. The CDR3 coding sequence is TGCGCCAGCAGCCTATGGAGTTACAATGAGCAGTACTTC.

This rearrangement joins TRBV3-1 to TRBJ2-7, with D perhaps matching TRBD2 (6 bases). The CDR3 spans 14 residues. Germline V gene sequence: CDR1 LGHDT, CDR2 YNNKEL (reference sequence). V lost 5 bases to trimming and J lost 0 bases, with 11 bases between them. CDR3 DNA sequence: TGTGCCAGCAGCGTCCAGCGGGCCTCCTACGAGCAGTACTTC. This encodes CASSVQRASYEQYF.

The chain has TRBV14 and TRBJ1-2; 7 bases map to TRBD1. The germline gives CDR1 SGHDN, CDR2 FVKESK. There are 14 residues in the CDR3. With V trimmed by 6 bases and J by 4 bases, 8 bases remained unmatched. DNA of the CDR3: TGTGCCAGCAGACCATCCGCAGGGGGCTATGGCTACACCTTC. Its protein is CASRPSAGGYGYTF.

The gene calls are TRBV6-6 and TRBJ2-1; 8 nucleotides agree with TRBD1. Germline CDR1 MNHNY, CDR2 SVGAGI (reference sequence). This CDR3 contains 16 residues. V lost 5 bases and J lost 4; bases outside the gene matches: 10. CDR3 sequence: CASSQGGQASYNEQFF. CDR3 bases: TGTGCCAGCAGTCAAGGGGGACAGGCGTCGTACAATGAGCAGTTCTTC.

The V and J genes are TRBV20-1 and TRBJ1-5; D remains unclear. This CDR3 contains 16 residues. V lost 2 bases to trimming and J lost 3 bases, with 17 bases between them. Germline assignment: CDR1 DFQATT and CDR2 SNEGSKA (reference sequence). The CDR3 region is CSARRAGVAFNQPQHF. The CDR3 DNA is TGCAGTGCTAGAAGGGCCGGGGTGGCTTTCAATCAGCCCCAGCATTTT.